This T cell receptor beta chain was documented in a study of glioma-infiltrating T cells. Broader study findings: CDR3 overlap between tissue and blood was very small. Non-neoplastic patients had below-expected tissue-blood divergence, while all gliomas exceeded expectation.

As regards this clonotype: Its antigen is still unknown.

Trimming took off 5 bases at V and 2 bases at J, with 12 bases between the two ends. CDR1 and CDR2 (germline): MDHEN, SYDVKM. The CDR3 is made up of 14 amino acids. The iRepertoire nested amplicon-rescue multiplex PCR amplified TCR alpha and beta CDR3s from RNA. For one-step reverse transcription and amplification, roughly 95-400 ng of tissue mRNA or PBMC total RNA was used. A single record per CDR3 protein comes from TCRdb applying MiXCR to the multiplex PCR reads. This sample carries under 150,000 distinct CDR3 sequences, 24% of them seen once, and the ten largest clones take around a quarter. Sample: glioma tissue, nonneoplastic brain tissue, or PBMCs (not recorded which). The clonotype comes from a human donor with low-grade glioma or glioblastoma, undergoing nonglioma brain surgery, or in good health (not recorded which). The genes are TRBV28 and TRBJ2-5; no reliable D call. CDR3 sequence (DNA): TGTGCCAGCAGTCCGGGCAGCCCACAAGAGACCCAGTACTTC. As protein: CASSPGSPQETQYF. Combining the CDR3 with reference TRBV28 and TRBJ2-5 gives the whole variable domain DVKVTQSSRYLVKRTGEKVFLECVQDMDHENMFWYRQDPGLGLRLIYFSYDVKMKEKGDIPEGYSVSREKKERFSLILESASTNQTSMYLCASSPGSPQETQYFGPGTRLLVL.